This TCR beta chain was recorded in a study of blood T cells in healthy people across ages. On this clonotype: What it recognizes is unknown.

For the second PCR, which ran for roughly 6 to 12 cycles, a sample-barcoded 5' primer and a J-beta primer mix were used. Each sample provided no less than 2.5 million CDR3-containing paired-end reads. Each CDR3 protein gets one entry after TCRdb re-called the 5' RACE reads with MiXCR. The sample has 650,000 to 700,000 distinct CDR3 sequences; more than 45% are singletons. General observations from the study: Higher diversity, along with more naive CD4+ cells, distinguished long-lived donors from aged donors. Per million T cells, TCR beta diversity dropped roughly linearly as age increased.

The V gene end was trimmed by 3 bases and the J gene end by 4 bases; junction bases not matched to a gene: 9. Per germline, CDR1 SEHNR and CDR2 FQNEAQ (reference sequence). CDR3 length: 16 amino acids. The sequence derives from a woman over 75 in good health. What was sequenced was blood. This chain uses TRBV7-9 with TRBJ2-3; TRBD2 agrees at 8 bases. The CDR3 here is CASSFGLARGSDTQYF. CDR3 DNA: TGTGCCAGCAGCTTCGGACTAGCTCGCGGGTCAGATACGCAGTATTTT.